The rows below give T cell receptor beta chains drawn from one sample of a study of T cell responses to AZD1222 COVID-19 vaccine. TCRdb's copy holds only in-frame clones and misses some; the assay was immunoSEQ multiplex PCR. Of more than 85,000 clones listed, 75% to 90% were seen once; the top ten hold 4% to 6%. The input for sequencing was peripheral blood, taken on day 0 of AZD1222 vaccination. The receptors originated from an adult in good health. The CDR3 runs from the conserved cysteine through the conserved F or W. The D gene is left open where the match is weak. Expanded clones get a size class; other rows say once, few or many, or leave the size out.

CASSQDVGQGTDTQYF | - | TRBJ2-3 | TRBV4-3 | TRBD1
CASSLGGGSSYEQYF | - | TRBJ2-7 | TRBV28 | -
CASSLRQGAPGELFF | - | TRBJ2-2 | TRBV5-1 | TRBD1
CASRSETGSTRANPNEQFF | - | TRBJ2-1 | TRBV28 | -
CASSPGDKRGYGYTF | - | TRBJ1-2 | TRBV5-1 | -
CATRGSYEQYF | - | TRBJ2-7 | TRBV6-5 | -
CASSPAGGYGYTF | - | TRBJ1-2 | TRBV6-2/TRBV6-3 | TRBD1
CSVGDRDTQYF | - | TRBJ2-3 | TRBV29-1 | -
CASSQEVRQLGEQYF | - | TRBJ2-7 | TRBV4-3 | -
CASSYGGESDYGYTF | - | TRBJ1-2 | TRBV6-5 | -
CASSLWGGTENNEQFF | - | TRBJ2-1 | TRBV28 | TRBD2
CASSLQGGQPQHF | - | TRBJ1-5 | TRBV3-1/TRBV3-2 | TRBD1
CASSLRDRVWQFF | - | TRBJ2-1 | TRBV11-2 | TRBD1
CASSPEGTNEKLFF | few | TRBJ1-4 | TRBV18 | -
CASSMGQTQETQYF | - | TRBJ2-5 | TRBV3-1/TRBV3-2 | -
CASSQGAASGTDTQYF | - | TRBJ2-3 | TRBV3-1/TRBV3-2 | -
CSASELPYEQYF | - | TRBJ2-7 | TRBV20-1 | -
CASSLNGEKLFF | - | TRBJ1-4 | TRBV7-9 | -
CASSWQRGGRNEQFF | - | TRBJ2-1 | TRBV6-5 | TRBD2